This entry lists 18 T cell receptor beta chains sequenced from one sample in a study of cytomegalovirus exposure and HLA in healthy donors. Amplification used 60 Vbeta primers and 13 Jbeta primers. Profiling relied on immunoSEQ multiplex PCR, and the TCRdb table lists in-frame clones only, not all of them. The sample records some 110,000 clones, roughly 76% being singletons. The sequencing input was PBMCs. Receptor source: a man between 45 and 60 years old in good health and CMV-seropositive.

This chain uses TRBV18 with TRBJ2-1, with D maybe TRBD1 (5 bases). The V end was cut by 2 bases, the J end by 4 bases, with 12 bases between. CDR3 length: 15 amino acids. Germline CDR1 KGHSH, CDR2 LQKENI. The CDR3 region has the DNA TGTGCCAGCTCACCATCTCCAGGGTATTACAATGAGCAGTTCTTC. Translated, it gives CASSPSPGYYNEQFF.

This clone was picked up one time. CDR3 sequence reads: CASSLDRKNYGYTF. The CDR3 nucleotides are TGTGCCAGCAGCTTGGACAGAAAGAACTATGGCTACACCTTC. This chain connects TRBV5-4 to TRBJ1-2; D gene ambiguous. CDR1 is SGHNT, CDR2 YYREEE, per germline (reference sequence). Trimming removed 0 bases from V and 2 bases from J, with 8 bases in between. This CDR3 is built from 14 residues.

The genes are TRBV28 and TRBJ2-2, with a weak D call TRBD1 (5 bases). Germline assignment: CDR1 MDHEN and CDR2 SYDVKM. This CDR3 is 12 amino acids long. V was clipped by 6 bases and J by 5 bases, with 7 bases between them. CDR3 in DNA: TGTGCCAGCAGGCCAGGGACCGGGGAGCTGTTTTTT. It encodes CASRPGTGELFF. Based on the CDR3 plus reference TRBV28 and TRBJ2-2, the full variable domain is DVKVTQSSRYLVKRTGEKVFLECVQDMDHENMFWYRQDPGLGLRLIYFSYDVKMKEKGDIPEGYSVSREKKERFSLILESASTNQTSMYLCASRPGTGELFFGEGSRLTVL.

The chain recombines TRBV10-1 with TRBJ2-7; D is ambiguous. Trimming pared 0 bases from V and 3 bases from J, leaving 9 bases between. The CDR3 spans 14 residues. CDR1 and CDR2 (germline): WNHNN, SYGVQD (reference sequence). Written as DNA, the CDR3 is TGCGCCAGCAGTGAGTCGGCAGGTAACTACGAGCAGTACTTC. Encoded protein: CASSESAGNYEQYF.

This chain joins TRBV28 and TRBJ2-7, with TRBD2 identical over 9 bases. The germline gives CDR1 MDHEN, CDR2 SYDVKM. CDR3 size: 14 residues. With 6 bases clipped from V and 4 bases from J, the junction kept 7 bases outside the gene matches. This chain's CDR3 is CASRLAGERYEQYF. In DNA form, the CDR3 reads TGTGCCAGCAGGTTAGCGGGAGAGCGGTACGAGCAGTACTTC.

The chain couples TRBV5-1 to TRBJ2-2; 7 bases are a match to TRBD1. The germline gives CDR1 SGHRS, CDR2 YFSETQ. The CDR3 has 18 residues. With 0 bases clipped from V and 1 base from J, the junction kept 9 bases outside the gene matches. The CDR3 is CASSLAGGLNQNTGELFF. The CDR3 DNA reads TGCGCCAGCAGCTTGGCAGGGGGATTAAACCAGAACACCGGGGAGCTGTTTTTT.

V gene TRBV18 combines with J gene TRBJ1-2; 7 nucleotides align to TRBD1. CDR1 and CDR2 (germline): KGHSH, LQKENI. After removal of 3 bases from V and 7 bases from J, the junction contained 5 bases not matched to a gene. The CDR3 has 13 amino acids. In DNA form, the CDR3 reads TGTGCCAGCTCACCCCGGGACAGCTCTGGCTACACCTTC. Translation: CASSPRDSSGYTF.

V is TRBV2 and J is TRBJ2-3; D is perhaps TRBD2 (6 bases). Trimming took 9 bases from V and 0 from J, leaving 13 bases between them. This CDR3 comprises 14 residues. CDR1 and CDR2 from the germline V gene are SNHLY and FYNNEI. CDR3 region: CASESGTSTDTQYF. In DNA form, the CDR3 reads TGTGCCAGTGAGAGTGGGACTAGCACAGATACGCAGTATTTT.

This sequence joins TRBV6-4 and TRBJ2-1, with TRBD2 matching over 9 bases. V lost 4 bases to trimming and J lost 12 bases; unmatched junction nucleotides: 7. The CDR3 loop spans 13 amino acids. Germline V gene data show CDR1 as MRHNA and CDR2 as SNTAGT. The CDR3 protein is CASSVGLAGPQFF. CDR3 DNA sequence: TGTGCCAGCAGTGTTGGTCTAGCGGGACCGCAGTTCTTC.

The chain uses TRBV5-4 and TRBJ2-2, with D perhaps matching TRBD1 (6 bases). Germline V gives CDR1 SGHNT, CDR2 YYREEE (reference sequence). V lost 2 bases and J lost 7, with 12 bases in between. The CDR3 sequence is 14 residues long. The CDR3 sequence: CASSFDRNGGELFF. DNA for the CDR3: TGTGCCAGCAGCTTCGACAGGAATGGCGGGGAGCTGTTTTTT. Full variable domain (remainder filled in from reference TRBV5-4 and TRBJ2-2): ETGVTQSPTHLIKTRGQQVTLRCSSQSGHNTVSWYQQALGQGPQFIFQYYREEENGRGNFPPRFSGLQFPNYSSELNVNALELDDSALYLCASSFDRNGGELFFGEGSRLTVL.

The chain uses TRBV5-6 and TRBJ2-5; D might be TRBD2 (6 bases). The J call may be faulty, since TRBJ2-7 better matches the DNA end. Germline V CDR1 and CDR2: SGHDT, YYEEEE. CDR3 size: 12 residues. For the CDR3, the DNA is TGTGCCAGCAGCCGACTAGGCTACGAGCAGTACTTC. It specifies CASSRLGYEQYF.

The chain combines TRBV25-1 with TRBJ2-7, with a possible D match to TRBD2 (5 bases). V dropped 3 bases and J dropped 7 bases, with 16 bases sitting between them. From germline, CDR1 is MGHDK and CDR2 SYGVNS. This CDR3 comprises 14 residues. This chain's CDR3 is CASSDASLSREQYF. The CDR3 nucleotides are TGTGCCAGCAGTGATGCTAGCCTCAGTAGAGAGCAGTACTTC.

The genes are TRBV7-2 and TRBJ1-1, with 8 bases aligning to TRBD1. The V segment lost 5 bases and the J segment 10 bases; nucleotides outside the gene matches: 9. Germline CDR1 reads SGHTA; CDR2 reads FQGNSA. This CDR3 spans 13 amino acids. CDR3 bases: TGTGCCAGCAGCCTTGACAGGGGAGGGGGAGCTTTCTTT. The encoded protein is CASSLDRGGGAFF.

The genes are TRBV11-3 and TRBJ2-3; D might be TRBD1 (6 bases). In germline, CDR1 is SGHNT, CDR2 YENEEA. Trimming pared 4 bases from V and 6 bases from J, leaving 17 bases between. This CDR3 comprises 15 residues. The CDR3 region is CASSSGTRGRDTQYF. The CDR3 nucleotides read TGTGCCAGCAGCTCCGGGACAAGGGGCCGCGATACGCAGTATTTT.

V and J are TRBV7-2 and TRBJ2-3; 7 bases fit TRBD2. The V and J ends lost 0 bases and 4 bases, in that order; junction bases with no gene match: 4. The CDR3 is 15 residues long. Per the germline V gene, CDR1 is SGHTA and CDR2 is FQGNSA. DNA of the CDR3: TGTGCCAGCAGCTTAGCTCTACTAGCGTCAGATACGCAGTATTTT. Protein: CASSLALLASDTQYF.

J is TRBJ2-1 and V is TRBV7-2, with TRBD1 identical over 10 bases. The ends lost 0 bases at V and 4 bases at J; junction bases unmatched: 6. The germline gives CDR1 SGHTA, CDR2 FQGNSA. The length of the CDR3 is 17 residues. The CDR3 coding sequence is TGTGCCAGCAGCTTAGCGGGACAGGGGCAACCTTACAATGAGCAGTTCTTC. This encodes CASSLAGQGQPYNEQFF.

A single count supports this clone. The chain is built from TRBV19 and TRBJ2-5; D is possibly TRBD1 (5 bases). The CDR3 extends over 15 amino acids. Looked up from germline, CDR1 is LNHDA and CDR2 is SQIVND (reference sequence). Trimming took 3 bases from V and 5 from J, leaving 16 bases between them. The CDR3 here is CASSMMSAGRETQYF. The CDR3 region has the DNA TGTGCCAGTAGTATGATGTCTGCAGGGCGGGAGACCCAGTACTTC.

CDR3 bases: TGTGCCAGCTCACCCGGTTCAGGGGGCCAGAAGGGCTATGGCTACACCTTC. Translated: CASSPGSGGQKGYGYTF. The chain recombines TRBV18 with TRBJ1-2, with 8 bases fitting TRBD1. V gave up 3 bases and J gave up 4 bases; unmatched junction bases: 13. The CDR3 covers 17 residues. Germline V lookup: CDR1 KGHSH, CDR2 LQKENI.